These 2 T cell receptor beta chains originate from one sample sequenced in a study of regulatory T cells in long-lasting Graves disease. The time point here: persistent/refractory GD, antithyroid drugs over 5 years with positive TRAb. After RNA was extracted from PBMCs, the TCR library was made from it. Assembly of TCR beta libraries relied on iRepertoire HTBI primers together with Arm-PCR of CDR3 regions. MiXCR was run by TCRdb on the multiplex PCR reads, yielding one entry per CDR3 protein. The table records some 280,000 distinct CDR3 sequences, roughly a fifth of them present only once. This specimen was peripheral blood mononuclear cells (PBMCs), taken when the disease was refractory, from a patient treated with antithyroid drugs. These receptors originate from a female donor with Graves disease.

This clonotype was seen once. The CDR3 nucleotides read TGTGCCAGCGAAAACCGCTTAGAAGAGACCCAGTACTTC. This sequence encodes CASENRLEETQYF. The V call is TRBV6-1, the J call TRBJ2-5; D call uncertain. Trimming cost V 8 bases and J 3 bases, with 13 bases left between them. Germline values: CDR1 MNHNS, CDR2 SASEGT. The CDR3 is made up of 13 amino acids.

This clonotype was observed at least ten times. This sequence joins TRBV28 and TRBJ2-5; 7 bases fit TRBD2. From germline, CDR1 is MDHEN and CDR2 SYDVKM. V lost 3 bases, J lost 5 bases, and 12 bases stayed unmatched. CDR3 length: 16 amino acids. CDR3 nucleotide sequence: TGTGCCAGCAGTTTTTTTGCGGGAGAGAAGGGGGAGACCCAGTACTTC. It specifies CASSFFAGEKGETQYF. The full variable domain, its missing parts supplied by reference TRBV28 and TRBJ2-5, is DVKVTQSSRYLVKRTGEKVFLECVQDMDHENMFWYRQDPGLGLRLIYFSYDVKMKEKGDIPEGYSVSREKKERFSLILESASTNQTSMYLCASSFFAGEKGETQYFGPGTRLLVL.